These 25 T cell receptor beta chains came from one sample sequenced in a study of blood T cell repertoires in COVID-19. The data were produced by immunoSEQ multiplex PCR, yet TCRdb's version contains in-frame clones alone and is incomplete. The table records fewer than 250,000 clones, approximately 82% of them present only once. The sample was peripheral blood. Source of these receptors: a woman older than 75 with acute or convalescent COVID-19.

The chain couples TRBV7-6 to TRBJ2-2, with 11 positions matching TRBD2. The germline V gene encodes CDR1 SGHVS and CDR2 FNYEAQ. Losses at the gene ends were 3 bases for V and 1 base for J; bases not matched to a gene: 7. The CDR3 totals 18 residues. The CDR3 here is CASSLGTSGGQNTGELFF. DNA for the CDR3: TGTGCCAGCAGCTTGGGTACTAGCGGGGGACAGAACACCGGGGAGCTGTTTTTT.

V usage is TRBV30 and J usage is TRBJ1-2; perhaps TRBD1 as D (5 bases). Trimming took 8 bases from V and 4 from J, leaving 23 bases between them. Germline V gene data show CDR1 as GTSNPN and CDR2 as SVGIG (reference sequence). This CDR3 has 15 residues. The CDR3: CALEGPLREAYGYTF. The CDR3 DNA reads TGTGCCCTGGAAGGGCCCCTCAGGGAGGCCTATGGCTACACCTTC.

The chain has TRBV5-6 and TRBJ2-7, with 11 bases fitting TRBD1. Germline V lookup: CDR1 SGHDT, CDR2 YYEEEE. The CDR3 extends over 16 amino acids. J was trimmed by 6 bases and V by 0 bases; bases with no gene match: 8. The CDR3 coding sequence is TGTGCCAGCAGCTTGGGGTTGGGACAGGGGGATGGCGAGCAGTACTTC. Encoded protein: CASSLGLGQGDGEQYF.

V gene TRBV19 combines with J gene TRBJ2-7; TRBD1 agrees at 7 bases. The CDR3 covers 14 residues. Unmatched junction bases numbered 8, after V lost 7 bases and J lost 2 bases. Per germline, CDR1 LNHDA and CDR2 SQIVND (reference sequence). Here the CDR3 reads CASTQTGTAYEQYF. The DNA of the CDR3 is TGTGCCAGTACCCAGACCGGGACAGCCTACGAGCAGTACTTC.

In its sample, this clone was seen once. The chain couples TRBV7-2 to TRBJ1-2, with 7 bases that match TRBD1. Germline assignment: CDR1 SGHTA and CDR2 FQGNSA. The ends lost 5 bases at V and 11 bases at J; junction bases unmatched: 5. The CDR3 is 11 amino acids. The CDR3 sequence: CASSRDRRYTF. CDR3 coding DNA: TGTGCCAGCAGCCGGGACAGACGGTACACCTTC.

The genes are TRBV5-6 and TRBJ1-4; 7 positions agree with TRBD1. The CDR3 sequence is 17 residues long. The ends lost 4 bases at V and 5 bases at J; junction bases unmatched: 14. Germline CDR1 is SGHDT and CDR2 is YYEEEE. CDR3 loop: CASSRGTAGLRNEKLFF. The CDR3 DNA reads TGTGCCAGCAGCCGCGGGACAGCAGGCTTAAGAAATGAAAAACTGTTTTTT.

The chain couples TRBV6-2 or TRBV6-3 to TRBJ1-2; TRBD1 agrees at 8 bases. V shed 5 bases and J 4 bases; nucleotides not matched to a gene: 9. The CDR3 is made up of 15 amino acids. CDR1 is MNHEY, CDR2 SVGEGT, per germline. The chain's CDR3 is CASSRQGSGGYGYTF. CDR3 bases: TGTGCCAGCAGTCGACAGGGGTCTGGTGGCTATGGCTACACCTTC.

This clone was seen once. V gene TRBV6-2 or TRBV6-3 combines with J gene TRBJ1-2, with D tentatively TRBD1 (6 bases). With 6 bases removed from V and 8 bases from J, the gap between germline ends came to 16 bases. The CDR3 totals 13 residues. Germline V CDR1 and CDR2: MNHEY, SVGEGT. In DNA form, the CDR3 reads TGTGCCAGCAGCCCCTCCCAAACAGGGGGCTACACCTTC. Protein product: CASSPSQTGGYTF.

Regarding this clone: This sample also contains other DNA sequences that code for the same CDR3. The CDR3 region is CASSAGETQYF. The CDR3 DNA reads TGTGCCAGCAGCGCGGGGGAGACCCAGTACTTC. This chain connects TRBV9 to TRBJ2-5; D possibly corresponds to TRBD2 (5 bases). Trimming shortened V by 3 bases and J by 5 bases, and 5 bases separated the two germline ends. Germline assignment: CDR1 SGDLS and CDR2 YYNGEE. CDR3 length: 11 amino acids.

The rearrangement links TRBV3-1 (or the pseudogene TRBV3-2) to TRBJ2-4; 7 nucleotides match TRBD2. This CDR3 is 20 amino acids long. V lost 0 bases and J lost 0; bases outside the gene matches: 14. Germline CDR1 reads LGHDT; CDR2 reads YNNKEL (reference sequence). CDR3 bases: TGTGCCAGCAGCCAAGAGGCTAGCGGCGGGACCCAGATAGCCAAAAACATTCAGTACTTC. Protein sequence: CASSQEASGGTQIAKNIQYF.

The chain couples TRBV18 to TRBJ2-1; TRBD2 matches at 9 bases. With V trimmed by 1 base and J by 6 bases, 4 bases remained unmatched. Germline V gives CDR1 KGHSH, CDR2 LQKENI. The CDR3 sequence is 15 residues long. The CDR3 loop reads CASSPRSSGINEQFF. CDR3 sequence (DNA): TGTGCCAGCTCACCACGCTCTAGCGGGATCAATGAGCAGTTCTTC.

This chain links TRBV20-1 with TRBJ2-5, with TRBD1 matching 9 bases. This CDR3 is 11 amino acids long. The V and J ends lost 6 bases and 9 bases, in that order; junction bases with no gene match: 5. Germline values: CDR1 DFQATT, CDR2 SNEGSKA (reference sequence). Here the CDR3 DNA reads TGCAGTGCCAGGACAGGGGAGGCCCAGTACTTC. Translating gives CSARTGEAQYF.

The chain couples TRBV5-1 to TRBJ2-5; D is unclear. V was cut by 4 bases and J by 3 bases, with 16 bases left in between. CDR1 is SGHRS and CDR2 is YFSETQ in the germline V gene. This CDR3 has 15 amino acids. The CDR3 loop is CASSPLLSEKETQYF. CDR3 in DNA: TGCGCCAGCAGCCCCCTCCTAAGCGAGAAAGAGACCCAGTACTTC.

This clone was counted between two and nine times. The same CDR3 also results from other DNA sequences found in this sample. V and J are TRBV6-5 and TRBJ1-2; tentatively, D is TRBD1 (6 bases). CDR3 length: 12 residues. The germline CDR1 and CDR2 sequences are MNHEY and SVGAGI. V was clipped by 6 bases and J by 5 bases, with 10 bases between them. CDR3 nucleotides: TGTGCCAGCAGACGAGGACAGTATGGCTACACCTTC. Its translation is CASRRGQYGYTF.

This chain connects TRBV5-4 to TRBJ1-4; 7 bases line up with TRBD1. J lost 7 bases, V lost 0 bases, and 3 bases had no gene match. Germline CDR1 and CDR2: SGHNT and YYREEE (reference sequence). The CDR3 is made up of 14 amino acids. This CDR3 reads CASSLGQGGEKLFF. The CDR3 coding sequence is TGTGCCAGCAGCTTGGGACAGGGAGGTGAAAAACTGTTTTTT.

V usage is TRBV27 and J usage is TRBJ2-5, with a tentative D call TRBD1 (5 bases). V was trimmed by 7 bases and J by 3 bases, leaving 18 bases between them. The CDR3 has 15 amino acids. Looked up from germline, CDR1 is MNHEY and CDR2 is SMNVEV (reference sequence). The CDR3, as DNA: TGTGCCAGCAAGGGTTTGACAGTGGGGAAAGAGACCCAGTACTTC. This encodes CASKGLTVGKETQYF.

The chain joins TRBV28 to TRBJ2-5; 7 bases fit TRBD1. V lost 5 bases, J lost 7 bases, and 4 bases stayed unmatched. The germline gives CDR1 MDHEN, CDR2 SYDVKM. The length of the CDR3 is 12 residues. In nucleotides, the CDR3 is TGTGCCAGCAGTCGGACAGGTTGGACCCAGTACTTC. This codes for CASSRTGWTQYF.

V and J are TRBV14 and TRBJ2-1, with 10 nucleotides matching TRBD2. The CDR3 spans 17 residues. Trimming at V came to 4 bases and at J to 5 bases, leaving 11 bases not matched to a gene. Germline V gives CDR1 SGHDN, CDR2 FVKESK. The chain's CDR3 is CASSRIRAGGPDNEQFF. CDR3 nucleotide sequence: TGTGCCAGCAGCCGGATACGAGCGGGAGGGCCCGACAATGAGCAGTTCTTC. Drawing the rest from reference TRBV14 and TRBJ2-1, the complete variable domain is EAGVTQFPSHSVIEKGQTVTLRCDPISGHDNLYWYRRVMGKEIKFLLHFVKESKQDESGMPNNRFLAERTGGTYSTLKVQPAELEDSGVYFCASSRIRAGGPDNEQFFGPGTRLTVL.

This chain links TRBV29-1 with TRBJ2-5; 7 nucleotides line up with TRBD2. The CDR3 totals 15 residues. Germline loops: CDR1 SQVTM, CDR2 ANQGSEA. With 1 base clipped from V and 4 bases from J, the junction kept 9 bases outside the gene matches. The CDR3 spells CSVEGRLAFGETQYF. CDR3 in DNA: TGCAGCGTTGAAGGTCGACTAGCATTCGGAGAGACCCAGTACTTC.

This clone was recorded only once. The chain recombines TRBV4-1 with TRBJ1-1; 7 bases line up with TRBD1. The CDR3 length is 16 residues. Germline values: CDR1 MGHRA, CDR2 YSYEKL. The V segment lost 0 bases and the J segment 4 bases; nucleotides outside the gene matches: 8. The CDR3 here is CASSQEGTGAVTEAFF. For the CDR3, the DNA is TGCGCCAGCAGCCAAGAGGGAACAGGGGCCGTCACTGAAGCTTTCTTT.

V usage is TRBV7-9 and J usage is TRBJ1-4; D may be TRBD1 (5 bases). The V and J ends lost 2 bases and 3 bases respectively, with 10 bases between them. Germline CDR1 reads SEHNR; CDR2 reads FQNEAQ (reference sequence). The CDR3 sequence is 15 residues long. Here the CDR3 reads CASSLTRQSNEKLFF. CDR3 bases: TGTGCCAGCAGCTTAACGAGACAGTCTAATGAAAAACTGTTTTTT.

The chain uses TRBV6-5 and TRBJ1-3; 8 nucleotides agree with TRBD1. Germline loops: CDR1 MNHEY, CDR2 SVGAGI. The junction had 7 bases not matched to a gene; V was cut back by 9 bases and J by 0 bases. The CDR3 length is 15 residues. CDR3 sequence reads: CASLRDRYSGNTIYF. The CDR3 nucleotides are TGTGCCAGTCTCCGGGACAGGTACTCTGGAAACACCATATATTTT.

The chain combines TRBV4-3 with TRBJ1-4; the D gene is possibly TRBD1 (5 bases). V was cut by 2 bases and J by 7 bases, with 17 bases left in between. The CDR3 is 16 residues long. Germline V gives CDR1 LGHNA, CDR2 YSLEER. The CDR3 protein is CASSQLVGAVGEKLFF. CDR3 in DNA: TGCGCCAGCAGCCAATTGGTAGGGGCAGTGGGTGAAAAACTGTTTTTT.

The chain has TRBV2 and TRBJ2-7; D is unclear. Germline values: CDR1 SNHLY, CDR2 FYNNEI. There are 14 residues in the CDR3. V was shortened by 0 bases and J by 0 bases, with 6 bases between the two germline ends. The CDR3 DNA reads TGTGCCAGCAGTGAAGCGAGGAGCTCCTACGAGCAGTACTTC. Residues: CASSEARSSYEQYF.

V usage is TRBV30 and J usage is TRBJ1-4; no reliable D call. V lost 1 base and J lost 6, with 12 bases in between. The CDR3 spans 14 residues. In germline, CDR1 is GTSNPN, CDR2 SVGIG (reference sequence). In DNA, the CDR3 is TGTGCCTGGAGTGGGGCCTTGGGCCATGAAAAACTGTTTTTT. Translating gives CAWSGALGHEKLFF.